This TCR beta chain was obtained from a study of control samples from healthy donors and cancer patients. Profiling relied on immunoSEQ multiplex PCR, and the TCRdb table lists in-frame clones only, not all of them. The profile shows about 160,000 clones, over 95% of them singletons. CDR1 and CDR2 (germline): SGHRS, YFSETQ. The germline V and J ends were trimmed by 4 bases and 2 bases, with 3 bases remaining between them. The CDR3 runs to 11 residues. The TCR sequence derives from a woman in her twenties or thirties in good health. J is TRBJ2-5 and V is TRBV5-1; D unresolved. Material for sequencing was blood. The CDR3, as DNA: TGCGCCAGCAGCACGCAAGAGACCCAGTACTTC. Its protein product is CASSTQETQYF.